The rows below give T cell receptor beta chains drawn from one sample of a study of shared clonotypes between healthy human individuals. TCRdb's copy holds only in-frame clones and misses some; the assay was immunoSEQ multiplex PCR. The top ten hold under 15% of the sample, which has roughly 500,000 clones, around 74% seen once. Sequencing was performed on PBMCs. The receptor set was obtained from a woman aged 35 to 49 in good health. Some clones in this sample may be carry-over from other donors' samples. CDR3s include the opening cysteine and the closing phenylalanine or tryptophan. D genes are given only for firm matches. Clone size, where shown, is once, few, many, or a class for clones that have expanded.

TRBV28	-	-	TRBJ1-1	CASNQSGDEAFF	TGTGCCAGCAATCAGTCGGGGGATGAAGCTTTCTTT
TRBV18	-	-	TRBJ2-2	CASSPPSANTGELFF	TGTGCCAGCTCACCACCGAGTGCGAACACCGGGGAGCTGTTTTTT
TRBV2	TRBD2	-	TRBJ2-1	CASSVILAGNEQFF	TGTGCCAGCAGTGTAATACTAGCGGGAAATGAGCAGTTCTTC
TRBV7-9	-	once	TRBJ1-4	CASSLTEKLFF	TGTGCCAGCAGCTTAACTGAAAAACTGTTTTTT
TRBV19	-	-	TRBJ2-3	CASTTWLGSTDTQYF	TGTGCCAGTACCACTTGGCTAGGAAGCACAGATACGCAGTATTTT
TRBV18	-	-	TRBJ2-7	CASSPTRAHEQYF	TGTGCAAGCTCACCTACTAGAGCCCACGAGCAGTACTTC
TRBV2	-	-	TRBJ2-7	CASRDPGTARTYEQYF	TGTGCCAGCAGGGACCCCGGGACTGCGAGGACCTACGAGCAGTACTTC
TRBV28	TRBD1	-	TRBJ1-5	CASSRPEGQGAVTIQANRPQHF	TGTGCCAGCAGCCGACCCGAAGGACAGGGGGCGGTAACCATTCAGGCAAATCGGCCCCAGCATTTT
TRBV6-5	-	few	TRBJ1-1	CASSYSTLNTEAFF	TGTGCCAGCAGTTACTCGACTCTGAACACTGAAGCTTTCTTT
TRBV5-1	TRBD2	-	TRBJ2-2	CASRRPGPSGRSNTGELFF	TGCGCCAGCAGGCGCCCCGGACCTAGCGGGAGGTCGAACACCGGGGAGCTGTTTTTT
TRBV28	-	-	TRBJ2-7	CASKHRDTTYEQYF	TGTGCCAGCAAGCACCGGGACACCACCTACGAGCAGTACTTC
TRBV27	-	few	TRBJ2-7	CASSLQVAGRSYF	TGTGCCAGCAGTTTACAAGTCGCTGGACGGTCCTACTTC
TRBV15	TRBD2	-	TRBJ2-7	CATSRDSTSGREQYF	TGTGCCACCAGCAGAGATAGTACTAGCGGGCGCGAGCAGTACTTC
TRBV9	TRBD1	-	TRBJ2-2	CASSVLPLGGQVTGELFF	TGTGCCAGCAGCGTTCTCCCTCTTGGGGGACAGGTCACCGGGGAGCTGTTTTTT
TRBV19	-	-	TRBJ2-3	CASSISGSDTQYF	TGTGCCAGTAGTATCTCCGGGTCAGATACGCAGTATTTT
TRBV5-1	-	-	TRBJ1-3	CASSLLQGVGGNTIYF	TGCGCCAGCAGCTTGCTTCAGGGAGTAGGAGGAAACACCATATATTTT
TRBV9	TRBD2	-	TRBJ2-3	CASTTTSGSPDTQYF	TGTGCCAGCACCACGACTAGCGGGAGTCCAGATACGCAGTATTTT
TRBV28	-	-	TRBJ2-7	CASSLRGPQDREQYF	TGTGCCAGCAGTTTACGAGGACCCCAGGATCGGGAGCAGTACTTC
TRBV7-9	-	-	TRBJ2-2	CASSYLGGWTGELFF	TGTGCCAGCAGCTACCTCGGGGGATGGACCGGGGAGCTGTTTTTT
TRBV15	TRBD1	-	TRBJ1-1	CATSRDGQVTEAFF	TGTGCCACCAGCAGAGACGGACAGGTAACTGAAGCTTTCTTT
TRBV7-8	-	-	TRBJ2-2	CASSLSGELFF	TGTGCCAGCAGCTTATCTGGGGAGCTGTTTTTT
TRBV28	TRBD1	-	TRBJ1-1	CAILDTSGTVNTEAFF	TGTGCCATCCTAGATACCTCCGGGACAGTGAACACTGAAGCTTTCTTT